This is a list of T cell receptor beta chains from one sample in a study of cytomegalovirus exposure and HLA in healthy donors. Sequencing used immunoSEQ multiplex PCR; TCRdb keeps in-frame clones, though not all of them. The sample shows 150,000 to 200,000 clones, around 80% of them seen only once. The specimen was PBMCs. The origin of the receptors is a woman aged 25 to 39 in good health and CMV-seropositive. Both conserved end residues are part of each CDR3. Fields, in order: J gene, D gene, V gene, clone size, CDR3 protein, CDR3 DNA. The D gene is left open where the match is weak. Not all rows give a size; the values are once, few, many and, for expanded clones, a class.

j_gene: TRBJ2-3; d_gene: NA; v_gene: TRBV7-9; abundance: NA; CDR3aa: CASNGADTQYF; CDR3nt: TGTGCCAGCAACGGGGCAGATACGCAGTATTTT
j_gene: TRBJ2-7; d_gene: TRBD2; v_gene: TRBV5-1; abundance: few; CDR3aa: CASAAGGQPYEQYF; CDR3nt: TGCGCCAGCGCTGCGGGAGGACAGCCCTACGAGCAGTACTTC
j_gene: TRBJ2-7; d_gene: TRBD2; v_gene: TRBV7-2; abundance: NA; CDR3aa: CASRGGGTSGAYEQYF; CDR3nt: TGTGCCAGCAGAGGAGGGGGGACTAGCGGCGCCTACGAGCAGTACTTC
j_gene: TRBJ2-3; d_gene: TRBD2; v_gene: TRBV29-1; abundance: NA; CDR3aa: CSVNLGLAGGPSTDTQYF; CDR3nt: TGCAGCGTCAATCTCGGACTAGCGGGGGGACCTAGCACAGATACGCAGTATTTT
j_gene: TRBJ2-1; d_gene: TRBD1; v_gene: TRBV5-1; abundance: NA; CDR3aa: CASSLDPPGQGFTYNEQFF; CDR3nt: TGCGCCAGCAGCTTGGATCCTCCGGGACAGGGTTTCACTTACAATGAGCAGTTCTTC
j_gene: TRBJ1-5; d_gene: NA; v_gene: TRBV7-2; abundance: few; CDR3aa: CASSLSGGNQPQHF; CDR3nt: TGTGCCAGCAGCTTATCCGGGGGCAATCAGCCCCAGCATTTT
j_gene: TRBJ2-5; d_gene: TRBD2; v_gene: TRBV2; abundance: once; CDR3aa: CASRREPQETQYF; CDR3nt: TGTGCCAGCAGGCGGGAGCCACAAGAGACCCAGTACTTC
j_gene: TRBJ2-3; d_gene: NA; v_gene: TRBV6-6; abundance: once; CDR3aa: CASSYSREDGTDTQYF; CDR3nt: TGTGCCAGCAGTTACTCGAGGGAAGACGGCACAGATACGCAGTATTTT
j_gene: TRBJ1-4; d_gene: NA; v_gene: TRBV18; abundance: NA; CDR3aa: CASSPPGANEKLFF; CDR3nt: TGTGCCAGCTCACCACCGGGAGCAAATGAAAAACTGTTTTTT
j_gene: TRBJ2-3; d_gene: NA; v_gene: TRBV5-6; abundance: NA; CDR3aa: CASSFMEGISSTDTQYF; CDR3nt: TGTGCCAGCAGCTTCATGGAGGGGATCTCTAGCACAGATACGCAGTATTTT
j_gene: TRBJ1-2; d_gene: NA; v_gene: TRBV7-2; abundance: NA; CDR3aa: CASWAGVYGYTF; CDR3nt: TGTGCCAGCTGGGCGGGTGTCTATGGCTACACCTTC
j_gene: TRBJ1-2; d_gene: NA; v_gene: TRBV4-3; abundance: NA; CDR3aa: CASSQDARNYGYTF; CDR3nt: TGCGCCAGCAGCCAAGACGCCAGAAACTATGGCTACACCTTC
j_gene: TRBJ2-7; d_gene: NA; v_gene: TRBV5-8; abundance: once; CDR3aa: CASSLASGKGTYEQYF; CDR3nt: TGTGCCAGCAGCTTGGCGTCAGGAAAGGGGACCTACGAGCAGTACTTC
j_gene: TRBJ1-1; d_gene: NA; v_gene: TRBV30; abundance: many; CDR3aa: CAWSDGTNTEAFF; CDR3nt: TGTGCCTGGAGTGACGGTACGAACACTGAAGCTTTCTTT
j_gene: TRBJ2-1; d_gene: NA; v_gene: TRBV5-1; abundance: NA; CDR3aa: CASSLETVSYNEQFF; CDR3nt: TGCGCCAGCAGCTTGGAGACAGTCTCCTACAATGAGCAGTTCTTC
j_gene: TRBJ2-1; d_gene: TRBD2; v_gene: TRBV19; abundance: NA; CDR3aa: CASTGTSGVTYNEQFF; CDR3nt: TGTGCCAGTACCGGGACTAGCGGGGTTACCTACAATGAGCAGTTCTTC
j_gene: TRBJ2-7; d_gene: TRBD1; v_gene: TRBV27; abundance: NA; CDR3aa: CASTTGGHEQYF; CDR3nt: TGTGCCAGCACGACAGGGGGACACGAGCAGTACTTC
j_gene: TRBJ1-5; d_gene: NA; v_gene: TRBV4-3; abundance: few; CDR3aa: CASSQDKGDQPQHF; CDR3nt: TGCGCCAGCAGCCAAGATAAAGGGGATCAGCCCCAGCATTTT
j_gene: TRBJ2-5; d_gene: NA; v_gene: TRBV5-4; abundance: NA; CDR3aa: CASSFPRGETQYF; CDR3nt: TGTGCCAGCAGCTTCCCCAGGGGAGAGACCCAGTACTTC
j_gene: TRBJ1-1; d_gene: NA; v_gene: TRBV5-1; abundance: NA; CDR3aa: CASSLAGVTEAFF; CDR3nt: TGCGCCAGCAGCTTGGCCGGGGTTACTGAAGCTTTCTTT
j_gene: TRBJ2-1; d_gene: TRBD2; v_gene: TRBV2; abundance: NA; CDR3aa: CASSGGGSSYNEQFF; CDR3nt: TGTGCCAGCAGTGGAGGCGGGAGTAGCTACAATGAGCAGTTCTTC
j_gene: TRBJ2-1; d_gene: TRBD2; v_gene: TRBV27; abundance: few; CDR3aa: CASSLRGNYNEQFF; CDR3nt: TGTGCCAGCAGTTTGCGGGGGAATTACAATGAGCAGTTCTTC
j_gene: TRBJ2-5; d_gene: NA; v_gene: TRBV25-1; abundance: NA; CDR3aa: CASSARGNGGGETQYF; CDR3nt: TGTGCCAGCAGCGCCAGAGGGAATGGGGGCGGGGAGACCCAGTACTTC
j_gene: TRBJ1-5; d_gene: NA; v_gene: TRBV5-8; abundance: NA; CDR3aa: CASSRPGFNQPQHF; CDR3nt: TGTGCCAGCAGCCGCCCGGGGTTCAATCAGCCCCAGCATTTT
j_gene: TRBJ1-2; d_gene: TRBD1; v_gene: TRBV6-5; abundance: NA; CDR3aa: CASSRTGNYGYTF; CDR3nt: TGTGCCAGCAGCAGGACAGGGAACTATGGCTACACCTTC
j_gene: TRBJ1-2; d_gene: TRBD1; v_gene: TRBV7-8; abundance: NA; CDR3aa: CASTPWDRADGYTF; CDR3nt: TGTGCCAGCACGCCCTGGGACAGGGCCGATGGCTACACCTTC
j_gene: TRBJ2-7; d_gene: NA; v_gene: TRBV6-5; abundance: NA; CDR3aa: CASSFSVTDFYEQYF; CDR3nt: TGTGCCAGCAGTTTCAGCGTCACTGACTTCTACGAGCAGTACTTC
j_gene: TRBJ1-1; d_gene: NA; v_gene: TRBV5-1; abundance: once; CDR3aa: CASSLEGDAKAFF; CDR3nt: TGCGCCAGCAGCTTGGAGGGGGACGCGAAAGCTTTCTTT
j_gene: TRBJ2-5; d_gene: TRBD2; v_gene: TRBV7-2; abundance: NA; CDR3aa: CASSSIAGGETQYF; CDR3nt: TGTGCCAGCAGTTCTATAGCGGGGGGAGAGACCCAGTACTTC
j_gene: TRBJ1-1; d_gene: TRBD1; v_gene: TRBV7-9; abundance: NA; CDR3aa: CASSLLGAGGTEAFF; CDR3nt: TGTGCCAGCAGCTTGTTGGGGGCAGGGGGGACTGAAGCTTTCTTT
j_gene: TRBJ1-1; d_gene: NA; v_gene: TRBV19; abundance: NA; CDR3aa: CASSIDLGQKNTEAFF; CDR3nt: TGTGCCAGTAGTATAGATTTGGGGCAGAAGAACACTGAAGCTTTCTTT
j_gene: TRBJ1-1; d_gene: NA; v_gene: TRBV30; abundance: few; CDR3aa: CAWSVGGRLAFF; CDR3nt: TGTGCCTGGAGTGTAGGGGGTAGGTTAGCTTTCTTT
j_gene: TRBJ1-2; d_gene: TRBD1; v_gene: TRBV6-5; abundance: NA; CDR3aa: CASSWDRDRVYGYTF; CDR3nt: TGTGCCAGCAGTTGGGATCGGGACAGGGTCTATGGCTACACCTTC
j_gene: TRBJ1-1; d_gene: TRBD1; v_gene: TRBV7-9; abundance: few; CDR3aa: CASSFGTGGVDTEAFF; CDR3nt: TGTGCCAGCAGCTTCGGGACAGGGGGCGTGGACACTGAAGCTTTCTTT
j_gene: TRBJ1-4; d_gene: TRBD1; v_gene: TRBV5-6; abundance: NA; CDR3aa: CASSSTQGQFNEKLFF; CDR3nt: TGTGCCAGCAGCTCAACCCAGGGACAGTTTAATGAAAAACTGTTTTTT
j_gene: TRBJ1-4; d_gene: NA; v_gene: TRBV7-9; abundance: NA; CDR3aa: CASSRRAGHENEKLFF; CDR3nt: TGTGCCAGCAGCCGCAGGGCAGGTCATGAGAATGAAAAACTGTTTTTT
j_gene: TRBJ2-7; d_gene: TRBD1; v_gene: TRBV5-1; abundance: NA; CDR3aa: CASGRDRGSNEQYF; CDR3nt: TGCGCCAGCGGCCGGGACAGGGGGTCTAACGAGCAGTACTTC
j_gene: TRBJ1-6; d_gene: TRBD1; v_gene: TRBV9; abundance: NA; CDR3aa: CASSPTGEDSPLHF; CDR3nt: TGTGCCAGCAGCCCCACAGGGGAGGATTCACCCCTCCACTTT
j_gene: TRBJ2-5; d_gene: NA; v_gene: TRBV7-2; abundance: once; CDR3aa: CASSLERNQETQYF; CDR3nt: TGTGCCAGCAGCTTAGAGAGGAACCAAGAGACCCAGTACTTC
j_gene: TRBJ2-2; d_gene: NA; v_gene: TRBV5-4; abundance: NA; CDR3aa: CASSLGSRVTGELFF; CDR3nt: TGTGCCAGCAGCTTGGGCTCGCGCGTCACCGGGGAGCTGTTTTTT
j_gene: TRBJ2-7; d_gene: NA; v_gene: TRBV5-1; abundance: NA; CDR3aa: CASSLTRGRAAYEQYF; CDR3nt: TGCGCCAGCAGCCTTACCAGGGGTCGAGCCGCCTACGAGCAGTACTTC
j_gene: TRBJ2-7; d_gene: NA; v_gene: TRBV29-1; abundance: NA; CDR3aa: CSVLFAGYYEQYF; CDR3nt: TGCAGCGTTCTTTTTGCGGGCTACTACGAGCAGTACTTC
j_gene: TRBJ2-1; d_gene: TRBD2; v_gene: TRBV5-1; abundance: NA; CDR3aa: CASSFESLFGTSGLGNEQFF; CDR3nt: TGCGCCAGCAGCTTCGAATCCCTCTTCGGGACTAGCGGGTTGGGGAATGAGCAGTTCTTC
j_gene: TRBJ2-6; d_gene: NA; v_gene: TRBV7-9; abundance: once; CDR3aa: CASSLALRDLRSGANVLTF; CDR3nt: TGTGCCAGCAGCTTAGCGCTGCGGGACCTACGCTCTGGGGCCAACGTCCTGACTTTC
j_gene: TRBJ1-2; d_gene: NA; v_gene: TRBV28; abundance: once; CDR3aa: CASSSQGRNGYTF; CDR3nt: TGTGCCAGCAGTTCACAGGGCAGGAATGGCTACACCTTC
j_gene: TRBJ2-6; d_gene: TRBD1; v_gene: TRBV30; abundance: NA; CDR3aa: CAWTKDRAGANVLTF; CDR3nt: TGTGCCTGGACCAAGGACAGGGCTGGGGCCAACGTCCTGACTTTC
j_gene: TRBJ2-6; d_gene: NA; v_gene: TRBV13; abundance: few; CDR3aa: CASSSNSGANVLTF; CDR3nt: TGTGCCAGCAGCTCCAACTCTGGGGCCAACGTCCTGACTTTC
j_gene: TRBJ2-5; d_gene: NA; v_gene: TRBV9; abundance: NA; CDR3aa: CASSVGPTGETQYF; CDR3nt: TGTGCCAGCAGCGTGGGGCCAACTGGAGAGACCCAGTACTTC
j_gene: TRBJ1-2; d_gene: TRBD1; v_gene: TRBV4-1; abundance: NA; CDR3aa: CASRPPGQPYGYTF; CDR3nt: TGCGCCAGCAGACCCCCGGGACAGCCTTATGGCTACACCTTC
j_gene: TRBJ1-5; d_gene: NA; v_gene: TRBV27; abundance: NA; CDR3aa: CASSATAQHQPQHF; CDR3nt: TGTGCCAGCAGTGCTACGGCACAGCATCAGCCCCAGCATTTT
j_gene: TRBJ1-4; d_gene: NA; v_gene: TRBV6-1; abundance: NA; CDR3aa: CASSDQGTNEKLFF; CDR3nt: TGTGCCAGCAGTGACCAGGGTACTAATGAAAAACTGTTTTTT
j_gene: TRBJ1-5; d_gene: TRBD1; v_gene: TRBV9; abundance: NA; CDR3aa: CASSGGQGNQPQHF; CDR3nt: TGTGCCAGCAGCGGGGGACAGGGGAATCAGCCCCAGCATTTT
j_gene: TRBJ1-1; d_gene: NA; v_gene: TRBV10-3; abundance: NA; CDR3aa: CATSVARANGEAFF; CDR3nt: TGTGCCACCAGTGTGGCGCGGGCGAACGGAGAAGCTTTCTTT
j_gene: TRBJ2-6; d_gene: TRBD2; v_gene: TRBV4-1; abundance: NA; CDR3aa: CASSQQVLAGLSGANVLTF; CDR3nt: TGCGCCAGCAGCCAACAAGTACTAGCGGGCCTCTCTGGGGCCAACGTCCTGACTTTC
j_gene: TRBJ2-3; d_gene: NA; v_gene: TRBV29-1; abundance: few; CDR3aa: CSGRRGIGTDTQYF; CDR3nt: TGCAGCGGCCGTCGCGGGATAGGGACAGATACGCAGTATTTT
j_gene: TRBJ2-2; d_gene: NA; v_gene: TRBV7-9; abundance: NA; CDR3aa: CASSHRIKTYTGELFF; CDR3nt: TGTGCCAGCAGCCACAGGATTAAAACTTACACCGGGGAGCTGTTTTTT
j_gene: TRBJ2-3; d_gene: TRBD2; v_gene: TRBV13; abundance: NA; CDR3aa: CASSTPWTSGGATDTQYF; CDR3nt: TGTGCCAGCAGCACCCCCTGGACTAGCGGGGGGGCTACAGATACGCAGTATTTT
j_gene: TRBJ2-5; d_gene: NA; v_gene: TRBV5-4; abundance: NA; CDR3aa: CASSLYGSGLQETQYF; CDR3nt: TGTGCCAGCAGCTTGTATGGCAGCGGTTTACAAGAGACCCAGTACTTC